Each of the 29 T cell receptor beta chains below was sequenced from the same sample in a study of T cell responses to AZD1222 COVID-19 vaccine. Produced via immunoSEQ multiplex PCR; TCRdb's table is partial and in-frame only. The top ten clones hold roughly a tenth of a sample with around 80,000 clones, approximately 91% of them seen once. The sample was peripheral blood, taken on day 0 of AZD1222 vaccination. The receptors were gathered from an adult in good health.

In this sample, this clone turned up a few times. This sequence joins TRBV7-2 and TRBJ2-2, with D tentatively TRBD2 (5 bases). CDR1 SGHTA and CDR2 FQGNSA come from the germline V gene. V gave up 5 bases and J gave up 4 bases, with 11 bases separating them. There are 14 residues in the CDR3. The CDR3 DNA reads TGTGCCAGCAGCCCGCCCGAGGGCACCGGGGAGCTGTTTTTT. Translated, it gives CASSPPEGTGELFF.

CDR3 sequence (DNA): TGTGCCAGCAGTCCACCGGGGGCTGGTGGCTACACCTTC. Protein: CASSPPGAGGYTF. The chain uses TRBV28 and TRBJ1-2; tentative D call: TRBD1 (6 bases). CDR3 length: 13 residues. The germline CDR1 and CDR2 sequences are MDHEN and SYDVKM. V was clipped by 5 bases and J by 7 bases, with 14 bases between them.

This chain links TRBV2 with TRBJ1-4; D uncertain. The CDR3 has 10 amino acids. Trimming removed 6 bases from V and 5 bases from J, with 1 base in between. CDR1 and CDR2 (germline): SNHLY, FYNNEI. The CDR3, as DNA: TGTGCCAGCAGAAATGAAAAACTGTTTTTT. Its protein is CASRNEKLFF.

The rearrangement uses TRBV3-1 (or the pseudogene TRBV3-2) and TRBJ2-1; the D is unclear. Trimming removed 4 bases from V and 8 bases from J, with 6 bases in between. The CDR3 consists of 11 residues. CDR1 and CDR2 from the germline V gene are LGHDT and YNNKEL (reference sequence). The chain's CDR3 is CASSLRYEQFF. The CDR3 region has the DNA TGTGCCAGCAGCCTACGTTATGAGCAGTTCTTC.

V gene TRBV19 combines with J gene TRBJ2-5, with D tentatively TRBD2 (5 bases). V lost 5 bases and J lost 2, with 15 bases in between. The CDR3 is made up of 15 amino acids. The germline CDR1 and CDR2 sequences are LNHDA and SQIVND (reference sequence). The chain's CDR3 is CASSSPLDPQETQYF. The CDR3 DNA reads TGTGCCAGTAGTTCTCCACTAGATCCACAAGAGACCCAGTACTTC.

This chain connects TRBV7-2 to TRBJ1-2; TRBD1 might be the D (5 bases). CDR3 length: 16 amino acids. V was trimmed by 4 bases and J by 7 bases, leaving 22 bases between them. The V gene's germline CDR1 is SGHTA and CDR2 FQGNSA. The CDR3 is CASSSTGTFNSGGYTF. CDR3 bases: TGTGCCAGCAGCTCCACGGGGACCTTTAACAGCGGTGGCTACACCTTC.

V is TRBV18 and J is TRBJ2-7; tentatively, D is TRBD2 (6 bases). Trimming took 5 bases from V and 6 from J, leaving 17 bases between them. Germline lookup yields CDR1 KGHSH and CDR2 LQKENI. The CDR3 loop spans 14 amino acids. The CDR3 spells CASSLNLAFFEQYF. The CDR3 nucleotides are TGTGCCAGCTCATTAAATCTAGCGTTCTTCGAGCAGTACTTC.

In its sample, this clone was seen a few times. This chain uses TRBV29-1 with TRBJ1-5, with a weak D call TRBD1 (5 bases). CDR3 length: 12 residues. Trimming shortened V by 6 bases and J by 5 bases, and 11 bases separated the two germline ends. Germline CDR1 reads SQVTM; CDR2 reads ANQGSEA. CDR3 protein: CSVKTADQPQHF. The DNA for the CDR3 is TGCAGCGTAAAGACAGCAGATCAGCCCCAGCATTTT.

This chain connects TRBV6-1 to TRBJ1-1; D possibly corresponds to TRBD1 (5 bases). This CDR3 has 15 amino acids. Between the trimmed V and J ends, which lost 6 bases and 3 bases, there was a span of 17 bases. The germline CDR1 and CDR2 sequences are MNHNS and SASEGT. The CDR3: CASSSSRARDTEAFF. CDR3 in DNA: TGTGCCAGCAGCTCCTCCAGGGCGAGGGACACTGAAGCTTTCTTT.

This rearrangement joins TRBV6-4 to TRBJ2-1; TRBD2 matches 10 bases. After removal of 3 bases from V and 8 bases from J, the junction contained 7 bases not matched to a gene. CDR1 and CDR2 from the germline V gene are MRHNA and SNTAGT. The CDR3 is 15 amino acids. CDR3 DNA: TGTGCCAGCAGTGAGAGCGGGGGGGCCGTCTATGAGCAGTTCTTC. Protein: CASSESGGAVYEQFF.

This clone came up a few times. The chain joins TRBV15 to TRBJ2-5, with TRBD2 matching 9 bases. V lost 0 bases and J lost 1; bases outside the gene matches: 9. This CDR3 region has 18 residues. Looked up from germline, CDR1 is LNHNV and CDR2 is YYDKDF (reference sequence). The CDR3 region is CATSRDTKVAGVQETQYF. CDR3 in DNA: TGTGCCACCAGCAGAGATACGAAGGTAGCGGGGGTCCAAGAGACCCAGTACTTC.

Here the CDR3 DNA reads TGTGCCAGCAGTTTAGGGAATTACAATGAGCAGTTCTTC. Residues: CASSLGNYNEQFF. V is TRBV12-3 or TRBV12-4 and J is TRBJ2-1; unclear D gene. Trimming took off 1 base at V and 4 bases at J, with 5 bases between the two ends. This CDR3 spans 13 amino acids.

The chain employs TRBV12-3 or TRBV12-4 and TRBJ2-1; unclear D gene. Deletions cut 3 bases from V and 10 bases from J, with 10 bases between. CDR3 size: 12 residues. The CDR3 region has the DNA TGTGCCAGCAGTTTTAGACCTGGGGAGCAGTTCTTC. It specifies CASSFRPGEQFF.

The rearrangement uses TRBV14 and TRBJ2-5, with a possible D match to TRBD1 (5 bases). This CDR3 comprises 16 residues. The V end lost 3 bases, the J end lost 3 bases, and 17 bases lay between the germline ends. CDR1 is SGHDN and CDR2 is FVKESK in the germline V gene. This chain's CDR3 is CASSHIWGPKEETQYF. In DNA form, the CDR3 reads TGTGCCAGCAGCCACATATGGGGCCCGAAAGAAGAGACCCAGTACTTC.

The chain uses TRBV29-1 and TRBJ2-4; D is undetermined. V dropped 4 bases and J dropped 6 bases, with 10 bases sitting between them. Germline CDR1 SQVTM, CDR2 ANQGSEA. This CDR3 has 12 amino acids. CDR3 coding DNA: TGCAGCGTTGGAATTCGAGGAAACATTCAGTACTTC. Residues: CSVGIRGNIQYF.

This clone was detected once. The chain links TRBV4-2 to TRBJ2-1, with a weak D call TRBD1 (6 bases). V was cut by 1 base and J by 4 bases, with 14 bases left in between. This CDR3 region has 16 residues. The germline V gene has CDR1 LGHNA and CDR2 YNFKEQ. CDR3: CASSQGSGARYNEQFF. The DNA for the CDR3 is TGTGCCAGCAGCCAAGGGTCAGGGGCCAGGTACAATGAGCAGTTCTTC.

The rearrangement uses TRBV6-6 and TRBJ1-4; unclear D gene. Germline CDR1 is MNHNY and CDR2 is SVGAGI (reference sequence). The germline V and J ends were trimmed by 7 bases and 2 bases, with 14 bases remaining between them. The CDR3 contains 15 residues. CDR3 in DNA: TGTGCCAGCACCAACCGGGGAAGGACTAATGAAAAACTGTTTTTT. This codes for CASTNRGRTNEKLFF.

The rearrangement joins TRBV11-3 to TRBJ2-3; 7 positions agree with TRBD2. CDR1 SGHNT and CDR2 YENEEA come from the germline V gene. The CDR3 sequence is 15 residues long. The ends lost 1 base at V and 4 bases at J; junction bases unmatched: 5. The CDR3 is CASSLGGSWADTQYF. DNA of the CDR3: TGTGCCAGCAGCTTAGGCGGGAGCTGGGCAGATACGCAGTATTTT.

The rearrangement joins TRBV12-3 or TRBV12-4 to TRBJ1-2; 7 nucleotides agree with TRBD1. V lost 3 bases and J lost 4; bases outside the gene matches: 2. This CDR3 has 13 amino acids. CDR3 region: CASSFSGGYGYTF. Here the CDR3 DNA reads TGTGCCAGCAGTTTTTCAGGGGGCTATGGCTACACCTTC.

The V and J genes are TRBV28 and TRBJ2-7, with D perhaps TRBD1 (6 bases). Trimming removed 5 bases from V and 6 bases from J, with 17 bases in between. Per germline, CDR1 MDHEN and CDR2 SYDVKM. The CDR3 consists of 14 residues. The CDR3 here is CASSKNTGLGEQYV. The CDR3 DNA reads TGTGCCAGCAGTAAAAACACAGGGCTCGGCGAGCAGTACGTC.

Here the CDR3 reads CASSSGTAKPYEQYF. The CDR3 nucleotides are TGTGCCAGCAGCTCCGGGACGGCGAAACCCTACGAGCAGTACTTC. The chain uses TRBV5-4 and TRBJ2-7; D is possibly TRBD1 or TRBD2 (5 bases each). CDR3 length: 15 residues. Trimming removed 3 bases from V and 2 bases from J, with 15 bases in between. Looked up from germline, CDR1 is SGHNT and CDR2 is YYREEE (reference sequence).

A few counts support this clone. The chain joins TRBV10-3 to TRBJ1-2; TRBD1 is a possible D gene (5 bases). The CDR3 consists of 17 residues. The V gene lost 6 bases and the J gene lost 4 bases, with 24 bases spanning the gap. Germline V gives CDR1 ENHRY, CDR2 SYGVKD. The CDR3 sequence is CAIRRSGAKSSSYGYTF. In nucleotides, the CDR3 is TGTGCCATCAGACGATCCGGGGCAAAGTCCTCCTCCTATGGCTACACCTTC.

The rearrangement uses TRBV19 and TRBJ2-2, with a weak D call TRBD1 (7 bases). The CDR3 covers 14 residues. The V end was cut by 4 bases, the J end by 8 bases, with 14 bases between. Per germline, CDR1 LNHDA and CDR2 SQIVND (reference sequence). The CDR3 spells CASSTKQGTGELFF. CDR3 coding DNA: TGTGCCAGTAGTACAAAACAGGGGACTGGGGAGCTGTTTTTT. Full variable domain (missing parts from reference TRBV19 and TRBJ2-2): DGGITQSPKYLFRKEGQNVTLSCEQNLNHDAMYWYRQDPGQGLRLIYYSQIVNDFQKGDIAEGYSVSREKKESFPLTVTSAQKNPTAFYLCASSTKQGTGELFFGEGSRLTVL.

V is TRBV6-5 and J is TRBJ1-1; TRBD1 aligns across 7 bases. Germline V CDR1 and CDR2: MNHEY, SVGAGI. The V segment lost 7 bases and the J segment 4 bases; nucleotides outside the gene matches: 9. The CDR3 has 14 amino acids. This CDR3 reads CASIKKQGTTEAFF. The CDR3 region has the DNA TGTGCCAGCATCAAGAAACAGGGGACCACTGAAGCTTTCTTT.

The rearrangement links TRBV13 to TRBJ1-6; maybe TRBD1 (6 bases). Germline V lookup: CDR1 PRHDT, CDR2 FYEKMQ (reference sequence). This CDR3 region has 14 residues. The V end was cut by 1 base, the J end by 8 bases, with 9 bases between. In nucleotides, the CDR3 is TGTGCCAGCAGCTTAGCCCACAGGGATTCACCCCTCCACTTT. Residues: CASSLAHRDSPLHF.

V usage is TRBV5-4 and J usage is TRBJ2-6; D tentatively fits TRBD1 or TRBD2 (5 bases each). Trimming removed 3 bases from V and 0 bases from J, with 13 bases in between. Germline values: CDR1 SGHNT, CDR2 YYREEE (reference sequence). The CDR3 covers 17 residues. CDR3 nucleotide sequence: TGTGCCAGCAGCTGGGGGACGCCAGCCTCTGGGGCCAACGTCCTGACTTTC. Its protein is CASSWGTPASGANVLTF. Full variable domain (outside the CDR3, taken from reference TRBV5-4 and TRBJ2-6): ETGVTQSPTHLIKTRGQQVTLRCSSQSGHNTVSWYQQALGQGPQFIFQYYREEENGRGNFPPRFSGLQFPNYSSELNVNALELDDSALYLCASSWGTPASGANVLTFGAGSRLTVL.

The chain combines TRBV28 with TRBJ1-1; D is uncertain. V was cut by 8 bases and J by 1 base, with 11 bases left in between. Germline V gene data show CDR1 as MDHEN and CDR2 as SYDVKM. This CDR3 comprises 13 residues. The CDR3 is CASGYSPNTEAFF. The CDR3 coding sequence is TGTGCCAGCGGGTACAGTCCGAACACTGAAGCTTTCTTT.

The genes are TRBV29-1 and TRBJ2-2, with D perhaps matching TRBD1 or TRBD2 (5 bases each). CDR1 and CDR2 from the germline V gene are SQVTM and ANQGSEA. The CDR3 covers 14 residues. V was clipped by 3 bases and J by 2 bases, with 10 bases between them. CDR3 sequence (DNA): TGCAGCGTTGATGGGGACCCAAACACCGGGGAGCTGTTTTTT. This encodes CSVDGDPNTGELFF.

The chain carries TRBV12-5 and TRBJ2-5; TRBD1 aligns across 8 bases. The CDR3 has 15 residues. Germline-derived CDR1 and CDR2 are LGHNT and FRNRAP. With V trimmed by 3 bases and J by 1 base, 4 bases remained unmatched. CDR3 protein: CASGFYRGFQETQYF. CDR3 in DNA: TGTGCTAGTGGTTTTTACAGGGGGTTCCAAGAGACCCAGTACTTC.